Presented here are 2 T cell receptor beta chains from one specimen sequenced in a study of blood T cell repertoires in COVID-19. Some clones are missing from TCRdb's copy, which holds only in-frame ones; the method was immunoSEQ multiplex PCR. The table has approximately 210,000 clones, roughly 86% seen once. The sample taken for sequencing was peripheral blood. These receptors were obtained from a woman in her thirties or forties with acute or convalescent COVID-19.

V is TRBV3-1 (or the pseudogene TRBV3-2) and J is TRBJ2-7; the match to TRBD2 covers 9 bases. The CDR3 has 16 amino acids. V was clipped by 2 bases and J by 2 bases; unmatched bases: 7. Germline CDR1 reads LGHDT; CDR2 reads YNNKEL (reference sequence). The CDR3 spells CASSQLRLADPYEQYF. The CDR3 DNA follows: TGTGCCAGCAGCCAACTACGACTAGCGGACCCCTACGAGCAGTACTTC.

This chain joins TRBV2 and TRBJ1-2; TRBD1 agrees at 10 bases. V trimming: 3 bases; J trimming: 4 bases; junction bases outside the gene matches: 5. Germline values: CDR1 SNHLY, CDR2 FYNNEI. The CDR3 totals 15 residues. CDR3 DNA sequence: TGTGCCAGCAGTGAGAGACAGGGGGCACGCTATGGCTACACCTTC. Its translation is CASSERQGARYGYTF.